This entry concerns a single T cell receptor beta chain. The antigen remains unidentified. These data come from a study of cytomegalovirus exposure and HLA in healthy donors. Points from the study as a whole: Researchers catalogued 150 or so TCR beta chains as cytomegalovirus-associated. According to a subsequent analysis, TCR clusters identified in the first cohort showed a tendency to co-occur across the 100 to 150 validation repertoires.

Using immunoSEQ multiplex PCR, the repertoire was profiled, and TCRdb retains in-frame clones only, with some absent. The repertoire holds 150,000 to 200,000 clones, with 95% to 96% as singletons. V lost 1 base and J lost 0, with 4 bases in between. The CDR3 has 15 residues. Germline CDR1 SGHAT, CDR2 FQNNGV. Material for sequencing was PBMCs. The clonotype was recovered from a woman aged 18-35 years in good health and CMV-seronegative. The gene calls are TRBV11-2 and TRBJ1-6; D ambiguous. CDR3 residues: CASSLGISYNSPLHF. CDR3 sequence (DNA): TGTGCCAGCAGCTTAGGTATCTCCTATAATTCACCCCTCCACTTT.